The present T cell receptor (beta chain) was sequenced within a study of Ad26.COV2.S vaccination and SARS-CoV-2 variants. A word on this clone: Its antigen is currently unknown.

The treatment: over 15 received Ad26.COV2.S at low or high dose, single or two shots; 5 received placebo; per-sample allocation not given. Sampling was performed 63 days after the first vaccine or placebo injection. Ad26 vector vaccine expressed Wuhan-strain SARS-CoV-2 spike. Profiled with immunoSEQ multiplex PCR; TCRdb holds only in-frame clones, not every one. Among 300,000 to 400,000 clones listed, around 89% were seen once. The V gene's germline CDR1 is GTSNPN and CDR2 SVGIG (reference sequence). J gave up 6 bases and V 2 bases, and 5 bases lay outside the gene matches. The CDR3 contains 15 residues. Study-level results: Vaccine recipients posted higher spike-specific TCR breadth than their placebo counterparts. Possibly, TCR breadth and depth analyses underestimated total T cell responses.

The origin of this receptor is a person aged 18-65 years who received the Ad26.COV2.S COVID-19 vaccine or a placebo. This rearrangement joins TRBV30 to TRBJ1-6; TRBD1 agrees at 9 bases. This sample comprised peripheral blood, obtained in a trial of Ad26.COV2.S vaccine versus placebo. CDR3 loop: CAWSSTGQGNSPLHF. The CDR3 DNA is TGTGCCTGGAGTAGTACGGGACAGGGTAATTCACCCCTCCACTTT.